The entry below describes one T cell receptor (beta chain). Its antigen remains unknown. TCRdb's table, derived via immunoSEQ multiplex PCR, lists solely in-frame clones and lacks some. The data contain 150,000 to 200,000 clones, around 88% of them singletons. The data belong to a study of T cell responses to AZD1222 COVID-19 vaccine. Broader study findings: Baseline serology detected seropositivity in only a handful of AZD1222 recipients. Per reports, nearly half of all spike-specific TCRs target regions that are unmutated in variants.

Specimen: peripheral blood, collected 28 days after the second AZD1222 dose. This TCR derives from an adult who received the AZD1222 COVID-19 vaccine.

DNA of the CDR3: TGTGCCAGCAGCAGCCTGACAGGCCATGGCTACACCTTC. As protein: CASSSLTGHGYTF. V is TRBV21-1 and J is TRBJ1-2; the DNA was not used to check the table's D call, TRBD1. TRBV21-1 is marked as a pseudogene. The CDR3 totals 13 residues.